The TCR beta chain described here comes from a study of cytomegalovirus exposure and HLA in healthy donors. At the level of the study: The 100 to 150 validation repertoires, a later analysis reported, used the same platform as the approximately 670 repertoires from the first cohort.

Study-wide findings and caveats: Both high specificity and high sensitivity reportedly marked the classifier's diagnosis of cytomegalovirus status. In vitro confirmation showed three CMV-associated chains to be CMV antigen specific. Rarity marked most TCR sequences, yet some public TCRs occurred in many donors.

Comment on this clone: Its antigen is unidentified.

Unmatched junction bases numbered 11, after V lost 5 bases and J lost 0 bases. CDR1 is MGHRA and CDR2 is YSYEKL in the germline V gene. CDR3 size: 17 residues. Profiling relied on immunoSEQ multiplex PCR, and the TCRdb table lists in-frame clones only, not all of them. The sample lists roughly 150,000 clones, 70% to 90% occurring once. The TCR was taken from a woman under 30 in good health and CMV-seropositive. The sequencing sample was made of PBMCs. This chain links TRBV4-1 with TRBJ2-7; 9 nucleotides align to TRBD1. The CDR3 DNA reads as TGCGCCAGCAGCAGATCGTCCGGGACAGGGCACTCCTACGAGCAGTACTTC. Translating gives CASSRSSGTGHSYEQYF.